This T cell receptor (beta chain) was captured in a study of OX40 agonist ivuxolimab in advanced cancers. Assay used: immunoSEQ multiplex PCR; TCRdb lists only in-frame clones, some missing. The sample comprises around 41,000 clones, around 90% of which are singletons, and around 6.2% rests with the top ten. This CDR3 has 14 amino acids. Germline V CDR1 and CDR2: ENHRY, SYGVKD. Unmatched junction bases numbered 3, after V lost 4 bases and J lost 3 bases. The chain joins TRBV10-3 to TRBJ1-1; TRBD1 matches at 9 bases. Sequences were derived from CD4+ or CD8+ T cells sorted from blood, sampled in a trial of the OX40 agonist ivuxolimab. This clonotype was obtained from an adult with an advanced solid tumor such as melanoma, head and neck, liver or kidney cancer. CDR3 region: CAISGGQGHTEAFF. CDR3 DNA: TGTGCCATCAGTGGGGGACAGGGCCACACTGAAGCTTTCTTT.